This entry is about one T cell receptor beta chain. The antigen is unknown. A single base separates this from a much larger clone, so it may be a read error. No conserved phenylalanine or tryptophan is present at the end of the CDR3, so a read error is the likely explanation. These data come from a study of CD8+CD57+ T cells in acquired aplastic anemia. Across the study: Sorting CD4+ and CD8+ cells gave DNA averaging approximately 3 ug. Overall study findings and caveats: It was found that 25 to 35 CD8+ CDR3 sequences were shared between patients and controls.

Sequencing involved patients with CD8+CD57+ cell expansion previously shown by flow cytometry. There were no patients without severe acquired aplastic anemia. Genomic DNA provided the template from which TCR beta VDJ and CDR3 profiles were obtained. Via MiXCR, TCRdb re-called the reads, giving one row per CDR3 protein. The table includes more than 150,000 distinct CDR3 sequences, less than 60% detected once. Specimen: sorted CD4+, CD8+, or CD8+CD57+ T cells (not recorded which) from PBMCs. This clonotype was sampled from a human donor with aplastic anemia.

The CDR3 loop reads CASTGQVFGNEQFL. The DNA for the CDR3 is TGTGCCAGCACTGGACAGGTATTTGGCAATGAGCAGTTCCTC. V and J are TRBV6-1 and TRBJ2-1, with 7 nucleotides matching TRBD1. This CDR3 is 14 amino acids long. The germline gives CDR1 MNHNS, CDR2 SASEGT. The V and J ends lost 7 bases and 6 bases, in that order; junction bases with no gene match: 9.